The sequence of this TCR beta chain was determined in a study of CD8 T cells in Susac syndrome. Random hexamers primed reverse transcription of about 0.45 to 1 ug RNA. Amplification of TCR beta CDR3 was carried out by immunoSEQ multiplex PCR, which covered 54 Vbeta and 13 Jbeta segments. TCRdb called the immunoSEQ multiplex PCR reads again in MiXCR, with one record for every CDR3 protein. The table has fewer than 350,000 distinct CDR3 sequences, roughly 85% seen once. The T cells that were sequenced for TCR beta were CD8+ and CD4+ cells from blood. Germline CDR1 SEHNR, CDR2 FQNEAQ (reference sequence). CDR3 size: 14 residues. Trimming cost V 3 bases and J 0 bases, with 9 bases left between them. This clonotype turned up a few times.

The sample taken for sequencing was CD8+ T cells from PBMCs. The receptor was derived from a human donor with multiple sclerosis. V usage is TRBV7-9 and J usage is TRBJ2-7, with a weak D call TRBD1 (5 bases). This CDR3 reads CASSFEGDSYEQYF. CDR3 in DNA: TGTGCCAGCAGCTTCGAAGGGGACTCCTACGAGCAGTACTTC. Variable domain in full (rest from reference TRBV7-9 and TRBJ2-7): DTGVSQNPRHKITKRGQNVTFRCDPISEHNRLYWYRQTLGQGPEFLTYFQNEAQLEKSRLLSDRFSAERPKGSFSTLEIQRTEQGDSAMYLCASSFEGDSYEQYFGPGTRLTVT.